This entry lists 16 T cell receptor beta chains sequenced from one sample in a study of blood T cell repertoires in COVID-19 (TCRdb year 2020). Receptor amplification or capture employed the immunoSEQ multiplex PCR assay. TCRdb obtained this table from immuneACCESS and retained in-frame rearrangements with V and J assigned. These tables miss some clones; where compared with another copy, unresolved V genes account for less than half of the shortfall, and the remainder is unexplained. This sample has just over 80,000 clones in its table, and about 76% of those were observed once. The ten largest clones add up to approximately 44% of the sample. The sequencing input was peripheral blood. These receptors originate from an elderly man with acute or convalescent COVID-19.

The chain combines TRBV27 with TRBJ2-6; 8 bases align to TRBD1. The V gene end was trimmed by 2 bases and the J gene end by 0 bases; junction bases not matched to a gene: 3. The CDR3 contains 17 residues. Germline V CDR1 and CDR2: MNHEY, SMNVEV (reference sequence). The CDR3 coding sequence is TGTGCCAGCAGTTTACGCCAGGGGGCCTCTGGGGCCAACGTCCTGACTTTC. This codes for CASSLRQGASGANVLTF.

The V and J genes are TRBV5-4 and TRBJ1-2; 7 bases line up with TRBD1. The V gene end was trimmed by 4 bases and the J gene end by 2 bases; junction bases not matched to a gene: 11. CDR3 length equals 16 residues. The germline CDR1 and CDR2 sequences are SGHNT and YYREEE (reference sequence). DNA of the CDR3: TGTGCCAGCAGCGGAGCCCGGACAGGCCTGAACTATGGCTACACCTTC. It specifies CASSGARTGLNYGYTF.

The chain joins TRBV10-2 to TRBJ2-1; 13 bases align to TRBD2. The junction had 13 bases not matched to a gene; V was cut back by 3 bases and J by 8 bases. The length of the CDR3 is 18 residues. Germline V lookup: CDR1 WSHSY, CDR2 SAAADI. The CDR3: CASSDYTSGRADRDEQFF. In nucleotides, the CDR3 is TGCGCCAGCAGTGATTACACTAGCGGGAGGGCCGACCGTGATGAGCAGTTCTTC.

In its sample, this clone was seen a few times. The rearrangement joins TRBV5-4 to TRBJ2-7, with 9 bases matching TRBD2. With 4 bases clipped from V and 2 bases from J, the junction kept 7 bases outside the gene matches. This CDR3 is built from 15 residues. Germline V gene sequence: CDR1 SGHNT, CDR2 YYREEE (reference sequence). As DNA, the CDR3 is TGTGCCAGCAGCGAACTAGCGGGTGGAACCTACGAGCAGTACTTC. It codes for CASSELAGGTYEQYF.

This chain links TRBV3-1 (or the pseudogene TRBV3-2) with TRBJ1-5, with D maybe TRBD1 (6 bases). Germline V gene lookup returns CDR1 LGHDT and CDR2 YNNKEL (reference sequence). Trimming shortened V by 1 base and J by 2 bases, and 12 bases separated the two germline ends. The CDR3 sequence is 16 residues long. The CDR3 DNA is TGTGCCAGCAGCCAAGGGTCCAGGGGTGGCAATCAGCCCCAGCATTTT. This translates into CASSQGSRGGNQPQHF.

This clone was counted many times. J is TRBJ2-6 and V is TRBV27, with 12 bases fitting TRBD2. V gave up 5 bases and J gave up 2 bases; unmatched junction bases: 7. The germline V gene encodes CDR1 MNHEY and CDR2 SMNVEV (reference sequence). The CDR3 length is 18 residues. The CDR3 sequence is CASSPGGLAGTGANVLTF. In DNA form, the CDR3 reads TGTGCCAGCAGTCCGGGGGGACTAGCGGGTACTGGGGCCAACGTCCTGACTTTC.

This chain joins TRBV10-3 and TRBJ2-4, with D possibly being TRBD1 (5 bases). This CDR3 is 14 amino acids long. Deletions cut 2 bases from V and 5 bases from J, with 10 bases between. CDR1 and CDR2 (germline): ENHRY, SYGVKD. As DNA, the CDR3 is TGTGCCATCAGTGAGACAGGCCGACAAAACATTCAGTACTTC. This sequence encodes CAISETGRQNIQYF.

J is TRBJ2-2 and V is TRBV7-2; TRBD2 agrees at 8 bases. Germline V lookup: CDR1 SGHTA, CDR2 FQGNSA. CDR3 length: 15 residues. V lost 1 base, J lost 5 bases, and 3 bases stayed unmatched. CDR3 DNA: TGTGCCAGCAGCTTAGACTCTAGCGGGACCGGGGAGCTGTTTTTT. This encodes CASSLDSSGTGELFF.

A few counts support this clone. This chain uses TRBV5-1 with TRBJ1-2, with TRBD1 matching 7 bases. The V gene end was trimmed by 0 bases and the J gene end by 4 bases; junction bases not matched to a gene: 6. The CDR3 has 15 amino acids. Germline V CDR1 and CDR2: SGHRS, YFSETQ. CDR3 in DNA: TGCGCCAGCAGCTTGGACGGACAGGTCTTCTATGGCTACACCTTC. This encodes CASSLDGQVFYGYTF. Full variable domain (missing parts from reference TRBV5-1 and TRBJ1-2): KAGVTQTPRYLIKTRGQQVTLSCSPISGHRSVSWYQQTPGQGLQFLFEYFSETQRNKGNFPGRFSGRQFSNSRSEMNVSTLELGDSALYLCASSLDGQVFYGYTFGSGTRLTVV.

The sample holds a few counts of this clone. The chain recombines TRBV6-6 with TRBJ1-1; 10 bases line up with TRBD1. CDR1 is MNHNY, CDR2 SVGAGI, per germline (reference sequence). The CDR3 has 16 amino acids. Trimming removed 5 bases from V and 2 bases from J; junction bases left unmatched: 8. CDR3 nucleotides: TGTGCCAGCAGTCCGGGACAGGGGAGCCCCAACACTGAAGCTTTCTTT. Its translation is CASSPGQGSPNTEAFF.

This clone appeared once. V gene TRBV19 combines with J gene TRBJ2-1, with 14 bases matching TRBD2. The CDR3 loop spans 17 amino acids. J was trimmed by 3 bases and V by 6 bases; bases with no gene match: 7. Germline CDR1 and CDR2: LNHDA and SQIVND (reference sequence). The CDR3 sequence is CASRNRLAGGFYNEQFF. The CDR3 bases are TGTGCCAGTAGGAACCGACTAGCGGGAGGGTTCTACAATGAGCAGTTCTTC.

Only one count was recorded for this clone. The rearrangement links TRBV29-1 to TRBJ2-3; D is perhaps TRBD1 (5 bases). Per the germline V gene, CDR1 is SQVTM and CDR2 is ANQGSEA. V was shortened by 4 bases and J by 7 bases, with 12 bases between the two germline ends. CDR3 length: 12 residues. CDR3 loop: CSVGTKGYTQYF. The CDR3 DNA sequence: TGCAGCGTTGGAACCAAGGGGTATACGCAGTATTTT.

This clone appeared a few times. The chain uses TRBV11-2 and TRBJ1-1; the D is unclear. Trimming cost V 2 bases and J 3 bases, with 13 bases left between them. Germline lookup yields CDR1 SGHAT and CDR2 FQNNGV. The length of the CDR3 is 15 residues. The CDR3: CASSLFLRGYTEAFF. The CDR3 DNA is TGTGCCAGCAGCTTATTTCTCCGGGGTTACACTGAAGCTTTCTTT.

There are a few counts of this clone. In DNA form, the CDR3 reads TGTGCCAGCAGTTCCCAAGGAGCGGGAGTGACCGAGCAGTACTTC. This sequence encodes CASSSQGAGVTEQYF. The chain employs TRBV27 and TRBJ2-7; 8 bases line up with TRBD2. The length of the CDR3 is 15 residues. Trimming at V came to 4 bases and at J to 6 bases, leaving 11 bases not matched to a gene. Looked up from germline, CDR1 is MNHEY and CDR2 is SMNVEV (reference sequence).

The chain employs TRBV19 and TRBJ2-3; TRBD1 aligns across 11 bases. Unmatched junction bases numbered 7, after V lost 5 bases and J lost 3 bases. Germline loops: CDR1 LNHDA, CDR2 SQIVND (reference sequence). The CDR3 runs to 16 residues. CDR3: CASSLRTGGPTDTQYF. CDR3 in DNA: TGTGCCAGTAGTCTTAGGACAGGGGGCCCTACAGATACGCAGTATTTT.

The gene calls are TRBV10-2 and TRBJ1-2, with 11 bases lining up with TRBD1. Per the germline V gene, CDR1 is WSHSY and CDR2 is SAAADI. The ends lost 3 bases at V and 4 bases at J; junction bases unmatched: 10. The CDR3 is 17 amino acids. This chain's CDR3 is CASSEGGTGGGRYGYTF. As DNA, the CDR3 is TGCGCCAGCAGTGAAGGGGGGACAGGGGGTGGTCGCTATGGCTACACCTTC.